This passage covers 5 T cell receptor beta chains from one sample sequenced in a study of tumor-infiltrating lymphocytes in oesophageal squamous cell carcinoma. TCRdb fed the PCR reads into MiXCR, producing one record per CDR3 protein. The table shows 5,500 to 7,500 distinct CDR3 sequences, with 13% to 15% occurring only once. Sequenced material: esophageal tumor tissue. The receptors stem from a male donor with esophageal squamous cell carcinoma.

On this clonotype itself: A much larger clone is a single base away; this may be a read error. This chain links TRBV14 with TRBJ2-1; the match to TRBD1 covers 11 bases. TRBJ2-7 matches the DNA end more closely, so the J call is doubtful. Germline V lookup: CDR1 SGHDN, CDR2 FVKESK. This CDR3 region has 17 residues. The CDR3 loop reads CASSQDRTGGFYNEQYF. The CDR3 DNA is TGTGCCAGCAGCCAAGATCGGACAGGGGGCTTTTACAATGAGCAGTACTTC.

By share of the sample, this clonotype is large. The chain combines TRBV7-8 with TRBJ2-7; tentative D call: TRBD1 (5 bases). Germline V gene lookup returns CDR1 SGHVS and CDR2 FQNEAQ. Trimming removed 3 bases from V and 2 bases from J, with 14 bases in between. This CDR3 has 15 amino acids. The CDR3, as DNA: TGTGCCAGCAGCTTTTACCAGGGTCCTACCTACGAGCAGTACTTC. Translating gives CASSFYQGPTYEQYF.

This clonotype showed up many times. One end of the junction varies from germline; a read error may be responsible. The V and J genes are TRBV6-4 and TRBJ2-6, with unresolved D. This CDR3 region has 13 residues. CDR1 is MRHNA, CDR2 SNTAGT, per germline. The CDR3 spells CASSDSGANVLTF. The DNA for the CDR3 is TGTGCCAGCAGCGACTCTGGGGCCAACGTCCTGACTTTC.

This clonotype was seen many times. The CDR3: CAISGGHNEKLFF. The CDR3 coding sequence is TGTGCCATCAGTGGGGGACACAATGAAAAACTGTTTTTT. The rearrangement joins TRBV10-3 to TRBJ1-4; TRBD1 might be the D (6 bases). This CDR3 comprises 13 residues. Germline assignment: CDR1 ENHRY and CDR2 SYGVKD. V was shortened by 4 bases and J by 5 bases, with 8 bases between the two germline ends.

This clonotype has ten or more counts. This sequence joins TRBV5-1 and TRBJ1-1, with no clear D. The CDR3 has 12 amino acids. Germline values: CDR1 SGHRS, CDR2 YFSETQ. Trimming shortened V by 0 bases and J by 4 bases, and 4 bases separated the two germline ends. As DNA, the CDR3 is TGCGCCAGCAGCTTGGGATCCACTGAAGCTTTCTTT. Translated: CASSLGSTEAFF.